These T cell receptor beta chains were read from a single sample in a study of T cells in Graves' hyperthyroidism and ophthalmopathy. TCRdb reprocessed the multiplex PCR reads via MiXCR and lists one record per CDR3 protein. The sample has some 740,000 distinct CDR3 sequences, approximately 15% seen once. Specimen: blood. The origin of the receptors is a woman between 18 and 29 years old with Graves' hyperthyroidism. Each CDR3 is given with its conserved first and last residue. D genes are given only for firm matches. Clone size is given for some rows only: seen once, a few or many times, or a class if the clone is expanded.

TRBJ2-3	TRBV28	many	TRBD2	TGTGCCAGCAGTTCGGACCCGGGACTAGCGGGAGTTATTATGACAGATACGCAGTATTTT	CASSSDPGLAGVIMTDTQYF
TRBJ2-5	TRBV6-2/TRBV6-3	many	NA	TGTGCCAGCAGTCAAGGAATGGGGTACCAAGAGACCCAGTACTTC	CASSQGMGYQETQYF
TRBJ2-5	TRBV2	many	NA	TGTGCCAGCAGTCCCCAAAGTCAGCTCAAGACCCAGTACTTC	CASSPQSQLKTQYF
TRBJ2-1	TRBV27	many	NA	TGTGCCAGCAGTTTGGGGTCCGGGACATTCTACAATGAGCAGTTCTTC	CASSLGSGTFYNEQFF
TRBJ1-5	TRBV20-1	NA	NA	TGCAGTGCTAGACCATTCTGGGGAGACCATAGCAATCAGCCCCAGCATTTT	CSARPFWGDHSNQPQHF
TRBJ2-2	TRBV29-1	many	NA	TGCAGCGTTCGTCCAGGGGCCCCGAACACCGGGGAGCTGTTTTTT	CSVRPGAPNTGELFF
TRBJ1-1	TRBV4-3	NA	NA	TGCGCCAGCAGCCAAGATCTGTTTGGTCAGAGAAACACTGAAGCTTTCTTT	CASSQDLFGQRNTEAFF
TRBJ1-5	TRBV20-1	NA	TRBD1	TGCAGTGCCGTATGGACAGGGCCCAATCAGCCCCAGCATTTT	CSAVWTGPNQPQHF
TRBJ1-5	TRBV19	NA	TRBD1	TGTGCCAGTAGTATCCAGGGGGCGGATCAGCCCCAGCATTTT	CASSIQGADQPQHF
TRBJ2-7	TRBV6-1	many	NA	TGTGCCAGCAGTTTAGGGCGCGGGGCAACTCGAAACGAGCAGTACTTC	CASSLGRGATRNEQYF
TRBJ2-3	TRBV12-5	NA	NA	TGTGCTAGTGGTTTGGTACGGGGTTTGGATACGCAGTATTTT	CASGLVRGLDTQYF
TRBJ2-5	TRBV7-8	few	NA	TGTGCCAGCAGCCCCCGGCGGGGAGCGGTTCGAGAGACCCAGTACTTC	CASSPRRGAVRETQYF
TRBJ1-1	TRBV7-9	many	TRBD1	TGTGCCAGCAGCCCCTGGGACAGTATGAACACTGAAGCTTTCTTT	CASSPWDSMNTEAFF
TRBJ2-1	TRBV20-1	many	NA	TGCAGTGCTCGGGGCGGACTACCTGAAAACAATGAGCAGTTCTTC	CSARGGLPENNEQFF